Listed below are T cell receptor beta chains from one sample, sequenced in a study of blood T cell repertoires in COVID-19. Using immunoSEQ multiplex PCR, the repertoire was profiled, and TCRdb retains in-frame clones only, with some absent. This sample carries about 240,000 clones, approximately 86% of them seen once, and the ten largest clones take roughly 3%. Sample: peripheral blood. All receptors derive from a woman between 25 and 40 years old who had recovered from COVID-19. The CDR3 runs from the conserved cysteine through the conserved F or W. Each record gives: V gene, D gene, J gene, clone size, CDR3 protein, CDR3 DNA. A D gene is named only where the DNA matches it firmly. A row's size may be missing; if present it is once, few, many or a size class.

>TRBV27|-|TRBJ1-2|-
CASSSSPADGYTF
TGTGCCAGCAGTTCTTCCCCTGCGGATGGCTACACCTTC
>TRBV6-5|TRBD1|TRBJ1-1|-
CASRFGTARGGAFF
TGTGCCAGCAGATTCGGGACAGCGCGTGGCGGAGCTTTCTTT
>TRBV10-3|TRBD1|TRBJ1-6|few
CAISELDRGNSPLHF
TGTGCCATCAGTGAGTTGGACAGGGGTAATTCACCCCTCCACTTT
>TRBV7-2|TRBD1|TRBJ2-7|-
CASSLTGQGLYEQYF
TGTGCCAGCAGTTTAACGGGACAGGGGCTTTACGAGCAGTACTTC
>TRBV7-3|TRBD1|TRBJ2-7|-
CASSKTGQFVEQYF
TGTGCCAGCAGCAAAACGGGACAGTTCGTCGAGCAGTACTTC
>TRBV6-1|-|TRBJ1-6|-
CASSEYRYNSPLHF
TGTGCCAGCAGTGAATACAGGTATAATTCACCCCTCCACTTT
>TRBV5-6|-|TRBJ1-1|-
CASSPQTRTEAFF
TGTGCCAGCAGCCCCCAGACAAGGACTGAAGCTTTCTTT
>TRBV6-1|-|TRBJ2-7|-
CASSENGGTLNEQYF
TGTGCCAGCAGTGAAAATGGCGGGACGTTAAACGAGCAGTACTTC
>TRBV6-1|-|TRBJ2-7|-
CASSDRVQGSHEQYF
TGTGCCAGCAGTGATCGGGTTCAGGGATCCCACGAGCAGTACTTC
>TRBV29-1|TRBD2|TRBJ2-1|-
CSVESASGSSYNEQFF
TGCAGCGTTGAATCGGCTAGCGGGAGCTCCTACAATGAGCAGTTCTTC
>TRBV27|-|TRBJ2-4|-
CASSLRAGVAGNIQYF
TGTGCCAGCAGTTTAAGGGCAGGTGTGGCGGGAAACATTCAGTACTTC
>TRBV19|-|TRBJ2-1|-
CASSIDAGGSYNEQFF
TGTGCCAGTAGTATAGATGCCGGGGGTTCCTACAATGAGCAGTTCTTC
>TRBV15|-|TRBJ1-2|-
CATSRPSLDYGYTF
TGTGCCACCAGCAGGCCGTCCCTAGACTATGGCTACACCTTC
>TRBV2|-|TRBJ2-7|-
CASSDVREYEQYF
TGTGCCAGCAGTGACGTCCGAGAATACGAGCAGTACTTC
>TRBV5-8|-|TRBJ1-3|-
CASRFSGNTIYF
TGTGCCAGCCGTTTTTCTGGAAACACCATATATTTT
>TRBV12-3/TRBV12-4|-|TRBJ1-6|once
CASKLRGDSPLHF
TGTGCCAGCAAGCTCAGGGGAGATTCACCCCTCCACTTT
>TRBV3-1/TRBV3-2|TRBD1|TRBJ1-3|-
CASSHWTGLSGNTIYF
TGTGCCAGCAGCCATTGGACAGGCCTCTCTGGAAACACCATATATTTT
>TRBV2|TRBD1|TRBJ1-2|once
CASSEGTGADGYTF
TGTGCCAGCAGTGAGGGAACAGGGGCGGACGGCTACACCTTC
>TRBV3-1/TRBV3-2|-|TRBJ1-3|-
CASSLQSSGNTIYF
TGTGCCAGCAGCCTACAGAGCTCTGGAAACACCATATATTTT
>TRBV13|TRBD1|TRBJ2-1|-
CASSLLGQGVTGQFF
TGTGCCAGCAGCTTATTGGGGCAGGGGGTAACGGGCCAGTTCTTC
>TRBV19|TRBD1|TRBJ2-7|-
CASSTDRAYEQYF
TGTGCCAGTAGTACCGACAGGGCCTACGAGCAGTACTTC
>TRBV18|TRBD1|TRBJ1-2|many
CASSSDRVLNYGYTF
TGTGCCAGCTCATCGGACAGGGTCCTTAACTATGGCTACACCTTC
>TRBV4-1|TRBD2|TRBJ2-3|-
CASTSGPRLAGGRVGTDTQYF
TGCGCCAGCACCTCAGGTCCCCGGCTAGCGGGGGGGCGGGTAGGCACAGATACGCAGTATTTT
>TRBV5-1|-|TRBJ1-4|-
CASSLAGEVGEKLFF
TGCGCCAGCAGCTTGGCCGGGGAGGTCGGGGAAAAACTGTTTTTT
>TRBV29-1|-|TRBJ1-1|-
CSVRPKLRITEAFF
TGCAGCGTTCGGCCTAAACTAAGAATCACTGAAGCTTTCTTT
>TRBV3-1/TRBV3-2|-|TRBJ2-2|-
CASSHRYTGELFF
TGTGCCAGCAGCCACAGATACACCGGGGAGCTGTTTTTT
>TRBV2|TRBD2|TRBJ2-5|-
CASTWTRQETQYF
TGTGCCAGCACCTGGACTAGGCAAGAGACCCAGTACTTC
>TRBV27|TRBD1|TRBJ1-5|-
CASSFRGTGGGSGNQPQHF
TGTGCCAGCAGTTTTCGTGGGACAGGGGGCGGATCGGGCAATCAGCCCCAGCATTTT
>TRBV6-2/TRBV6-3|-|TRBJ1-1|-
CASSPWIPTTGRTEAFF
TGTGCCAGCAGCCCTTGGATCCCCACCACAGGGCGGACTGAAGCTTTCTTT
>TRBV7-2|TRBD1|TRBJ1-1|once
CASSVTGAAEAFF
TGTGCCAGCAGCGTAACAGGGGCGGCTGAAGCTTTCTTT
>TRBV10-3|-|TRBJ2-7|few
CAISPQGYEQYF
TGTGCCATCAGTCCCCAGGGGTACGAGCAGTACTTC
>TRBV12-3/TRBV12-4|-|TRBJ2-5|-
CASSGGLGTQYF
TGTGCCAGCAGTGGAGGCCTTGGAACCCAGTACTTC
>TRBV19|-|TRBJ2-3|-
CASSMVAAITDTQYF
TGTGCCAGTAGTATGGTAGCGGCGATCACAGATACGCAGTATTTT